Listed below are T cell receptor beta chains from one sample, sequenced in a study of blood T cell repertoires in COVID-19. TCRdb's copy holds only in-frame clones and misses some; the assay was immunoSEQ multiplex PCR. Of 150,000 to 180,000 clones in the sample, approximately 80% were seen once. What was sequenced was peripheral blood. The receptors come from a man in his 60s with acute or convalescent COVID-19. The CDR3 runs from the conserved cysteine through the conserved F or W. The D gene is left open where the match is weak. A clone size is listed for some rows: how often the clone was seen (once, few, many), or a class if it is expanded.

size | length | J | D | V | CDR3 | DNA
NA | 15 | TRBJ1-1 | TRBD1 | TRBV5-6 | CASSPPTGMNTEAFF | TGTGCCAGCAGCCCTCCGACAGGGATGAACACTGAAGCTTTCTTT
NA | 15 | TRBJ1-5 | NA | TRBV2 | CASSKSGGTGQPQHF | TGTGCCAGCAGTAAAAGTGGGGGGACGGGGCAGCCCCAGCATTTT
NA | 11 | TRBJ2-1 | NA | TRBV4-3 | CASSQDERVFF | TGCGCCAGCAGCCAAGATGAGCGGGTGTTCTTC
NA | 15 | TRBJ2-3 | NA | TRBV11-2 | CASSLDQGLTDTQYF | TGTGCCAGCAGCTTAGATCAGGGGCTCACAGATACGCAGTATTTT
NA | 14 | TRBJ2-2 | NA | TRBV14 | CASSLLDRTGELFF | TGTGCCAGCAGCCTCCTAGACAGGACCGGGGAGCTGTTTTTT
NA | 12 | TRBJ2-7 | TRBD1 | TRBV28 | CASSQQVQGEYF | TGTGCCAGCAGTCAGCAGGTACAGGGGGAATACTTC
NA | 12 | TRBJ1-2 | NA | TRBV19 | CASSITGYGYTF | TGTGCCAGTAGTATAACGGGCTATGGCTACACCTTC
NA | 14 | TRBJ1-1 | NA | TRBV30 | CAWDGQNMNTEAFF | TGTGCCTGGGACGGACAGAACATGAACACTGAAGCTTTCTTT
few | 15 | TRBJ1-1 | NA | TRBV11-2 | CASSLDSGQNTEAFF | TGTGCCAGCAGCTTAGATAGCGGTCAGAACACTGAAGCTTTCTTT
NA | 13 | TRBJ1-1 | NA | TRBV2 | CASSGQPNTEAFF | TGTGCCAGCTCTGGACAGCCCAACACTGAAGCTTTCTTT
NA | 16 | TRBJ2-3 | TRBD2 | TRBV9 | CASSPGTSRSTDTQYF | TGTGCCAGCAGCCCCGGGACTAGCAGGAGCACAGATACGCAGTATTTT
few | 14 | TRBJ1-2 | TRBD1 | TRBV7-2 | CASLLGQGLGGYTF | TGTGCCAGCCTGCTGGGACAGGGGTTGGGTGGCTACACCTTC
few | 12 | TRBJ2-7 | NA | TRBV9 | CATGTFTYEQYF | TGTGCCACTGGGACATTTACCTACGAGCAGTACTTC
NA | 15 | TRBJ2-3 | TRBD2 | TRBV7-2 | CASRRTSGRTDTQYF | TGTGCCAGCAGACGGACTAGCGGGAGAACAGATACGCAGTATTTT
NA | 15 | TRBJ2-1 | NA | TRBV5-1 | CASSLGRDTYNEQFF | TGCGCCAGCAGCTTGGGCCGGGACACGTACAATGAGCAGTTCTTC
NA | 13 | TRBJ2-3 | NA | TRBV9 | CASCRGFTDTQYF | TGTGCCAGCTGCAGGGGATTCACAGATACGCAGTATTTT
NA | 16 | TRBJ2-7 | TRBD2 | TRBV29-1 | CSVENQGLAGVYEQYF | TGCAGCGTTGAAAATCAGGGACTAGCGGGAGTGTACGAGCAGTACTTC
NA | 14 | TRBJ2-1 | TRBD2 | TRBV5-4 | CASSMGTTYNEQFF | TGTGCCAGCAGCATGGGGACTACCTACAATGAGCAGTTCTTC
once | 16 | TRBJ2-2 | TRBD1 | TRBV27 | CASSLTDRINTGELFF | TGTGCCAGCAGTCTTACGGACAGGATTAACACCGGGGAGCTGTTTTTT
NA | 15 | TRBJ2-3 | TRBD1 | TRBV6-1 | CASSEWDRGLDTQYF | TGTGCCAGCAGTGAATGGGACAGGGGGCTAGATACGCAGTATTTT
NA | 12 | TRBJ2-7 | TRBD2 | TRBV4-1 | CASSAGVGEQYF | TGCGCCAGCAGCGCGGGGGTAGGCGAGCAGTACTTC
NA | 14 | TRBJ1-1 | TRBD1 | TRBV29-1 | CSVDRVGVNTEAFF | TGCAGCGTAGACAGGGTGGGGGTGAACACTGAAGCTTTCTTT
NA | 16 | TRBJ1-5 | TRBD1 | TRBV3-1/TRBV3-2 | CASSQGDRGRNQPQHF | TGTGCCAGCAGCCAAGGGGACAGGGGGCGCAATCAGCCCCAGCATTTT
NA | 16 | TRBJ1-2 | TRBD1 | TRBV24-1 | CATSASPRDRVGGYTF | TGTGCCACCAGTGCCTCACCCCGGGACAGGGTTGGTGGCTACACCTTC
NA | 16 | TRBJ1-5 | NA | TRBV10-1 | CASSFRAAGSNQPQHF | TGCGCCAGCAGTTTTAGGGCGGCGGGGAGCAATCAGCCCCAGCATTTT
NA | 16 | TRBJ2-7 | TRBD1 | TRBV5-1 | CASSLLGRTGSYEQYF | TGCGCCAGCAGCCTGCTTGGGCGGACAGGATCCTACGAGCAGTACTTC
NA | 17 | TRBJ1-6 | TRBD1 | TRBV18 | CASSLNRGSSYNSPLHF | TGTGCCAGCTCGCTGAACAGGGGGAGCTCCTATAATTCACCCCTCCACTTT
NA | 16 | TRBJ2-7 | TRBD2 | TRBV28 | CASSPGGTSGRYEQYF | TGTGCCAGCAGTCCCGGGGGGACTAGCGGGAGGTACGAGCAGTACTTC
once | 14 | TRBJ1-1 | NA | TRBV4-3 | CASSPSDAGVKTFF | TGCGCCAGCAGCCCATCGGATGCGGGAGTAAAAACTTTCTTT
NA | 15 | TRBJ1-2 | NA | TRBV4-1 | CASSQGRSRVGGYTF | TGCGCCAGCAGCCAAGGGCGGAGCCGGGTAGGAGGCTACACCTTC
NA | 16 | TRBJ2-5 | TRBD2 | TRBV4-3 | CASSQGWTSGGETQYF | TGCGCCAGCAGCCAGGGGTGGACTAGCGGGGGGGAGACCCAGTACTTC
NA | 15 | TRBJ1-5 | NA | TRBV19 | CASREAVYSNQPQHF | TGTGCCAGTAGGGAAGCGGTTTATAGCAATCAGCCCCAGCATTTT
NA | 14 | TRBJ1-6 | NA | TRBV7-3 | CARIMDSRSSPLHF | TGTGCCCGGATAATGGACAGTCGGAGTTCACCCCTCCACTTT
NA | 19 | TRBJ2-7 | NA | TRBV6-2/TRBV6-3 | CASRYVAGRGPGGSYEQYF | TGTGCCAGCAGATACGTCGCGGGCAGGGGCCCCGGGGGGTCCTACGAGCAGTACTTC
NA | 15 | TRBJ2-1 | TRBD1 | TRBV24-1 | CATSVSGTGGNEQFF | TGTGCCACCAGTGTCTCCGGGACAGGGGGAAATGAGCAGTTCTTC
NA | 19 | TRBJ2-5 | TRBD2 | TRBV13 | CASSPLEGLAGGPSETQYF | TGTGCCAGCAGCCCATTGGAGGGACTAGCGGGAGGGCCGTCGGAGACCCAGTACTTC
NA | 14 | TRBJ2-7 | NA | TRBV10-3 | CASQPSGIYDEQYF | TGTGCCTCTCAACCCTCAGGGATCTACGACGAGCAGTACTTC
NA | 13 | TRBJ2-7 | NA | TRBV12-3/TRBV12-4 | CASRPSGSYEQYF | TGTGCCAGCAGACCAAGCGGTTCCTACGAGCAGTACTTC
NA | 13 | TRBJ2-1 | NA | TRBV12-3/TRBV12-4 | CASSWTEYNEQFF | TGTGCCAGCAGCTGGACAGAGTACAATGAGCAGTTCTTC
NA | 15 | TRBJ1-3 | TRBD1 | TRBV6-5 | CASRRTGRAGNTIYF | TGTGCCAGCAGAAGGACAGGGCGGGCTGGAAACACCATATATTTT
NA | 17 | TRBJ2-1 | TRBD2 | TRBV5-1 | CASSLGTSGGMGNEQFF | TGCGCCAGCAGCCTTGGGACTAGCGGGGGGATGGGTAATGAGCAGTTCTTC
NA | 13 | TRBJ2-7 | NA | TRBV6-6 | CASSSRSGGEQYF | TGTGCCAGCAGTTCCCGTTCCGGAGGGGAGCAGTACTTC
once | 15 | TRBJ2-7 | TRBD2 | TRBV9 | CASSVAGSGGYEQYF | TGTGCCAGCAGCGTAGCTGGGAGCGGGGGGTACGAGCAGTACTTC
NA | 15 | TRBJ2-5 | NA | TRBV7-7 | CASSLVPAPRETQYF | TGTGCCAGCAGCTTAGTCCCAGCGCCCCGAGAGACCCAGTACTTC
NA | 15 | TRBJ1-1 | NA | TRBV19 | CASTPGRNRNTEAFF | TGTGCCAGTACCCCCGGGAGGAACAGGAACACTGAAGCTTTCTTT
once | 14 | TRBJ1-1 | NA | TRBV9 | CASSSRGMNTEAFF | TGTGCCAGCAGCAGCAGGGGCATGAACACTGAAGCTTTCTTT
NA | 15 | TRBJ1-3 | TRBD1 | TRBV27 | CASSLTGGFGNTIYF | TGTGCCAGCAGTCTCACAGGGGGCTTTGGAAACACCATATATTTT
NA | 14 | TRBJ2-2 | TRBD1 | TRBV19 | CARATGGNTGELFF | TGTGCCAGAGCAACAGGGGGCAACACCGGGGAGCTGTTTTTT
NA | 14 | TRBJ2-5 | TRBD2 | TRBV4-2 | CASSRGLAEETQYF | TGTGCCAGCAGCCGCGGACTAGCGGAAGAGACCCAGTACTTC
NA | 14 | TRBJ2-1 | TRBD2 | TRBV20-1 | CSASRSAGGHEQFF | TGCAGTGCTAGTCGGTCTGCGGGAGGGCATGAGCAGTTCTTC
NA | 13 | TRBJ1-5 | NA | TRBV28 | CASSFRGTQPQHF | TGTGCCAGCAGTTTCCGGGGGACCCAGCCCCAGCATTTT